This entry concerns a single T cell receptor (beta chain). Its antigen is not identified. CDR1 is SGHTA, CDR2 FQGNSA, per germline. The CDR3 sequence is 12 residues long. TCRdb reworked the 5' RACE reads into one entry per CDR3 protein, no DNA. This sample contains about 260,000 distinct CDR3 sequences. The source of the sample is a study of T cells expressing NK-cell markers. Study-wide findings and caveats: In several donors, dominant CD3+CD56+NKG2C+ clonotypes ranked among the top 10 CD8+ clonotypes. A few donors showed these clonotypes also leading the CD3+CD56-NKG2C+ fraction.

V gene TRBV7-2 combines with J gene TRBJ2-1. The source material was blood T cells: a sorted CD56 or NKG2C T cell subset, CD4+ or CD8+ T cells, or bulk PBMC T cells (not recorded which). The receptor's source is a man between 18 and 35 years old in good health. This CDR3 is CASSFSTDEQFF.